This TCR beta chain was recorded in a study of blood T cell repertoires in COVID-19. Study-wide context: T cells, B-cell-depleted T cells, or PBMCs provided the cDNA or gDNA that served as material.

Per germline, CDR1 SGDLS and CDR2 YYNGEE. The CDR3 is 19 amino acids. V was pared by 4 bases and J by 0 bases, with 22 bases between. The data were produced by immunoSEQ multiplex PCR, yet TCRdb's version contains in-frame clones alone and is incomplete. The data hold about 400,000 clones, with around 84% observed a single time. The TCR was taken from a human donor in a cohort sampled during active COVID-19. Sequencing was done on a sample of peripheral blood. The J gene is TRBJ1-4, the V gene TRBV9; D unresolved. The CDR3 DNA sequence: TGTGCCAGCAGCCTCCGAGGCGGCGGGGTAGAAGCAACTAATGAAAAACTGTTTTTT. Encoded protein: CASSLRGGGVEATNEKLFF.